Given below is one T cell receptor (beta chain) in context. The record originates from a study of T cell responses to AZD1222 COVID-19 vaccine. Germline V gene data show CDR1 as LGHDT and CDR2 as YNNKEL (reference sequence). V lost 3 bases and J 8 bases, leaving 13 bases between the germline ends. This CDR3 is 14 amino acids long. Repertoires were generated with immunoSEQ multiplex PCR, while TCRdb's copy carries only in-frame clones and drops some. The sample includes more than 85,000 clones, about four fifths of them seen just once. Sequencing was performed on peripheral blood, taken on day 0 of AZD1222 vaccination. The TCR comes from an adult in good health. The chain employs TRBV3-1 (or the pseudogene TRBV3-2) and TRBJ1-4, with D possibly matching TRBD1 (5 bases). The CDR3 protein is CASSHQGEGEKLFF. Written as DNA, the CDR3 is TGTGCCAGCAGCCATCAAGGGGAAGGGGAAAAACTGTTTTTT.